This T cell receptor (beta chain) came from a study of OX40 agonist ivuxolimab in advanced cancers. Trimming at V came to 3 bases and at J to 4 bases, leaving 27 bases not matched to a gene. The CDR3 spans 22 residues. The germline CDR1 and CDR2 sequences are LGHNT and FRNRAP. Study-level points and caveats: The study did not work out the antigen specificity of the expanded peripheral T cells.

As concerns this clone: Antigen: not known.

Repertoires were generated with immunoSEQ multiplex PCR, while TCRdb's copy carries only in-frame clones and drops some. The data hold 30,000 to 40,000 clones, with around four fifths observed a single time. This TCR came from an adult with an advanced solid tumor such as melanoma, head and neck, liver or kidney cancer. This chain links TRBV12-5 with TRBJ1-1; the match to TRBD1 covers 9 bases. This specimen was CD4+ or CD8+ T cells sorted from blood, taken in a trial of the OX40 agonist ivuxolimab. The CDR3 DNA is TGTGCTAGTGGTTTCCTATCCCCCATCCGTATCTCAAAAACAGGGGGCTCCACTGAAGCTTTCTTT. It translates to CASGFLSPIRISKTGGSTEAFF. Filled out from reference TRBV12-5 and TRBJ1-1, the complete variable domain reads DARVTQTPRHKVTEMGQEVTMRCQPILGHNTVFWYRQTMMQGLELLAYFRNRAPLDDSGMPKDRFSAEMPDATLATLKIQPSEPRDSAVYFCASGFLSPIRISKTGGSTEAFFGQGTRLTVV.